The 11 T cell receptor beta chains reported below all come from one sample, sequenced in a study of blood T cell repertoires in COVID-19. Data came from immunoSEQ multiplex PCR; TCRdb stores just in-frame clones and leaves some out. The table records over 200,000 clones, 65% to 85% of them present only once. Sample: peripheral blood. The receptors were sampled from an elderly man with acute or convalescent COVID-19.

This sequence joins TRBV28 and TRBJ2-5; 16 bases fit TRBD2. V trimming: 2 bases; J trimming: 7 bases; junction bases outside the gene matches: 1. Germline-derived CDR1 and CDR2 are MDHEN and SYDVKM. This CDR3 contains 15 residues. As DNA, the CDR3 is TGTGCCAGCAGTTTAGGGACTAGCGGGAGGGGGACCCAGTACTTC. It yields the protein CASSLGTSGRGTQYF.

The rearrangement uses TRBV3-1 (or the pseudogene TRBV3-2) and TRBJ2-7; 8 nucleotides agree with TRBD2. Germline V gives CDR1 LGHDT, CDR2 YNNKEL (reference sequence). The ends lost 0 bases at V and 9 bases at J; junction bases unmatched: 13. The CDR3 extends over 16 amino acids. CDR3 residues: CASSQDEAGGSSGQYF. For the CDR3, the DNA is TGTGCCAGCAGCCAAGATGAGGCGGGAGGCTCCTCGGGGCAGTACTTC.

The chain has TRBV18 and TRBJ2-1; D is perhaps TRBD2 (6 bases). The germline V gene has CDR1 KGHSH and CDR2 LQKENI. The CDR3 is made up of 16 amino acids. With 3 bases removed from V and 0 bases from J, the gap between germline ends came to 12 bases. The CDR3 is CASSPPRRGSYNEQFF. DNA of the CDR3: TGTGCCAGCTCACCCCCGCGGCGGGGCTCCTACAATGAGCAGTTCTTC.

This clone was seen only a few times. The chain joins TRBV5-4 to TRBJ1-5; 7 positions agree with TRBD1. The trim removed 4 bases at V and 3 bases at J, leaving 10 bases unmatched. This CDR3 has 16 amino acids. Germline lookup yields CDR1 SGHNT and CDR2 YYREEE (reference sequence). The CDR3 region has the DNA TGTGCCAGCAGCCGAGGGGGCGCAGGAACCAATCAGCCCCAGCATTTT. Amino acid sequence: CASSRGGAGTNQPQHF.

This chain uses TRBV28 with TRBJ1-1; TRBD1 aligns across 7 bases. The germline CDR1 and CDR2 sequences are MDHEN and SYDVKM. V was pared by 5 bases and J by 1 base, with 10 bases of the junction left unmatched. The CDR3 totals 16 residues. As DNA, the CDR3 is TGTGCCAGCAGTCTCATCGGGACAGCTCAGAACACTGAAGCTTTCTTT. This translates into CASSLIGTAQNTEAFF. The full variable domain, its missing parts supplied by reference TRBV28 and TRBJ1-1, is DVKVTQSSRYLVKRTGEKVFLECVQDMDHENMFWYRQDPGLGLRLIYFSYDVKMKEKGDIPEGYSVSREKKERFSLILESASTNQTSMYLCASSLIGTAQNTEAFFGQGTRLTVV.

This clone showed up just a few times. V is TRBV25-1 and J is TRBJ2-1, with no clear D. The CDR3 length is 14 residues. V lost 2 bases, J lost 2 bases, and 7 bases lay in between. The germline gives CDR1 MGHDK, CDR2 SYGVNS. The CDR3 protein is CASSEQSPYNEQFF. For the CDR3, the DNA is TGTGCCAGCAGTGAACAGTCCCCCTACAATGAGCAGTTCTTC.

V and J are TRBV11-2 and TRBJ2-7; TRBD2 is a possible D gene (6 bases). CDR3 length: 13 residues. V was shortened by 6 bases and J by 6 bases, with 15 bases between the two germline ends. Germline CDR1 and CDR2: SGHAT and FQNNGV. The CDR3 nucleotides read TGTGCCAGCAGTGCGACTAGGCCCCCCGAGCAGTACTTC. This translates into CASSATRPPEQYF.

The J gene is TRBJ2-1, the V gene TRBV4-1; TRBD2 matches 7 bases. With 0 bases clipped from V and 7 bases from J, the junction kept 15 bases outside the gene matches. Germline V CDR1 and CDR2: MGHRA, YSYEKL. The CDR3 covers 18 residues. DNA of the CDR3: TGCGCCAGCAGCCAAGATCTCGGCCTAGCGGTGGATTTTAATGAGCAGTTCTTC. Its translation: CASSQDLGLAVDFNEQFF.

The chain is built from TRBV5-6 and TRBJ2-5, with D tentatively TRBD2 (5 bases). The germline CDR1 and CDR2 sequences are SGHDT and YYEEEE. The CDR3 totals 13 residues. V was clipped by 4 bases and J by 5 bases, with 12 bases between them. The CDR3 region has the DNA TGTGCCAGCAGCCGAGTAACGGGGGAGACCCAGTACTTC. This encodes CASSRVTGETQYF.

The V and J genes are TRBV5-1 and TRBJ2-3, with 9 bases aligning to TRBD2. The V segment lost 1 base and the J segment 1 base; nucleotides outside the gene matches: 4. The length of the CDR3 is 16 residues. CDR1 and CDR2 (germline): SGHRS, YFSETQ. The CDR3 sequence: CASSLSSGDGTDTQYF. The DNA of the CDR3 is TGCGCCAGCAGCTTGTCTAGCGGGGATGGCACAGATACGCAGTATTTT.

CDR3 loop: CASSLGPLYNEQFF. In DNA form, the CDR3 reads TGTGCCAGCAGCTTAGGGCCTCTGTACAATGAGCAGTTCTTC. The chain combines TRBV7-2 with TRBJ2-1, with D unclear. Germline V gene sequence: CDR1 SGHTA, CDR2 FQGNSA. The CDR3 spans 14 residues. V dropped 1 base and J dropped 4 bases, with 8 bases sitting between them. The full variable domain, rest sourced from reference TRBV7-2 and TRBJ2-1, is GAGVSQSPSNKVTEKGKDVELRCDPISGHTALYWYRQSLGQGLEFLIYFQGNSAPDKSGLPSDRFSAERTGGSVSTLTIQRTQQEDSAVYLCASSLGPLYNEQFFGPGTRLTVL.